Below, 7 T cell receptor beta chains from the same sample are listed, as sequenced in a study of blood T cell repertoires in COVID-19. Repertoires were generated with immunoSEQ multiplex PCR, while TCRdb's copy carries only in-frame clones and drops some. The sample yields over 150,000 clones, approximately 85% seen once. Sequenced input: peripheral blood. All receptors derive from a man older than 75 with COVID-19, enrolled during active disease.

The rearrangement uses TRBV7-3 and TRBJ2-3; tentatively, D is TRBD1 (5 bases). CDR1 is SGHTA and CDR2 is FQGTGA in the germline V gene. The V and J ends lost 4 bases and 3 bases respectively, with 8 bases between them. The CDR3 runs 13 residues. The CDR3 DNA follows: TGTGCCAGCAGCTCGGACACAACAGATACGCAGTATTTT. Amino acid sequence: CASSSDTTDTQYF.

This chain joins TRBV2 and TRBJ1-3; 7 nucleotides agree with TRBD1. Germline V gives CDR1 SNHLY, CDR2 FYNNEI. V lost 5 bases to trimming and J lost 4 bases; unmatched junction nucleotides: 5. The CDR3 totals 14 residues. The CDR3 DNA reads TGTGCCAGCAGTTCGACAGGGTACGGAAACACCATATATTTT. The encoded protein is CASSSTGYGNTIYF.

This chain joins TRBV10-3 and TRBJ1-5, with D maybe TRBD1 (5 bases). Germline values: CDR1 ENHRY, CDR2 SYGVKD. The CDR3 sequence is 12 residues long. The ends were cut back, 3 bases at V and 7 bases at J, with 7 bases in the middle. In DNA form, the CDR3 reads TGTGCCATCAGTGAAGGGGAACAGCCCCAGCATTTT. Protein: CAISEGEQPQHF.

The rearrangement joins TRBV12-3 or TRBV12-4 to TRBJ1-1; D possibly corresponds to TRBD1 (5 bases). The CDR3 has 13 residues. V was clipped by 4 bases and J by 7 bases, with 13 bases between them. CDR3 loop: CASSWSGGFEAFF. DNA of the CDR3: TGTGCCAGCAGTTGGTCTGGGGGGTTTGAAGCTTTCTTT.

The chain links TRBV18 to TRBJ1-2; D remains ambiguous. Trimming pared 3 bases from V and 5 bases from J, leaving 13 bases between. The CDR3 is made up of 14 amino acids. Germline V gene lookup returns CDR1 KGHSH and CDR2 LQKENI. CDR3 in DNA: TGTGCCAGCTCACCGGCGGGAGAATCGTATGGCTACACCTTC. Protein: CASSPAGESYGYTF.

The CDR3 loop reads CSVVGTGVAYNEQFF. DNA of the CDR3: TGCAGCGTTGTCGGGACAGGGGTTGCCTACAATGAGCAGTTCTTC. The chain employs TRBV29-1 and TRBJ2-1; TRBD1 matches at 10 bases. This CDR3 spans 15 amino acids. The trim removed 4 bases at V and 2 bases at J, leaving 5 bases unmatched. Germline lookup yields CDR1 SQVTM and CDR2 ANQGSEA.

V is TRBV18 and J is TRBJ2-1, with 8 bases identical to TRBD2. After removal of 4 bases from V and 7 bases from J, the junction contained 3 bases not matched to a gene. The CDR3 has 13 amino acids. The V gene's germline CDR1 is KGHSH and CDR2 LQKENI. CDR3 DNA: TGTGCCAGCTCACGGGCGGGGGGTAATGAGCAGTTCTTC. Translating it yields CASSRAGGNEQFF. Full variable domain (outside the CDR3, taken from reference TRBV18 and TRBJ2-1): NAGVMQNPRHLVRRRGQEARLRCSPMKGHSHVYWYRQLPEEGLKFMVYLQKENIIDESGMPKERFSAEFPKEGPSILRIQQVVRGDSAAYFCASSRAGGNEQFFGPGTRLTVL.